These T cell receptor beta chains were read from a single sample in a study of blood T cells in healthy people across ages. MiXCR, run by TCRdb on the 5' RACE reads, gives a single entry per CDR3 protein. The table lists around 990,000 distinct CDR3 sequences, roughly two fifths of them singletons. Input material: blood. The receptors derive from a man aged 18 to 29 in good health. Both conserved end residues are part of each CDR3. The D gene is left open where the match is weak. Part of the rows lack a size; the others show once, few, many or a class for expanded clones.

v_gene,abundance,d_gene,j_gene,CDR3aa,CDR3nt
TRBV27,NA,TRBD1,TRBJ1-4,CASRLATGTNEKLFF,TGTGCCAGCAGGCTCGCGACAGGGACTAATGAAAAACTGTTTTTT
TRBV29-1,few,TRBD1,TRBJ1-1,CSVGTGGDEAFF,TGCAGCGTCGGGACAGGGGGCGATGAAGCTTTCTTT
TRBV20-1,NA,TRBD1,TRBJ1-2,CSARVGQAVYGYTF,TGCAGTGCTAGAGTGGGACAGGCTGTCTATGGCTACACCTTC
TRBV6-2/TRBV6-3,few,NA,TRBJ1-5,CASSHQRQVSNQPQHF,TGTGCCAGCAGTCACCAAAGACAGGTTAGCAATCAGCCCCAGCATTTT
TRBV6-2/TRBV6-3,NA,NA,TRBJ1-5,CASTDGRANQPQHF,TGTGCCAGCACCGACGGTAGGGCCAATCAGCCCCAGCATTTT
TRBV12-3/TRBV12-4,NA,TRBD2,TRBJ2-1,CASSLEAGGNNEQFF,TGTGCCAGCAGTTTAGAAGCGGGGGGTAACAATGAGCAGTTCTTC
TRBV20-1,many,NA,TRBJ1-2,CSATGGNYGYTF,TGCAGTGCTACCGGGGGTAACTATGGCTACACCTTC
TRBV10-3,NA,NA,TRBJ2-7,CAISPKGGQTRYEQYF,TGTGCCATCAGTCCTAAAGGAGGTCAGACACGTTACGAGCAGTACTTC
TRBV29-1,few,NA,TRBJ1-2,CSVEDFGQMNYGYTF,TGCAGCGTTGAAGACTTTGGACAGATGAACTATGGCTACACCTTC
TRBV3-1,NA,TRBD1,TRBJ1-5,CASSQAPDRGWRNQPQHF,TGTGCCAGCAGCCAAGCACCTGACAGGGGGTGGCGCAATCAGCCCCAGCATTTT
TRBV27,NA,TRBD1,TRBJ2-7,CASRWTGGPSEQYF,TGTGCCAGCAGATGGACAGGGGGTCCCTCCGAGCAGTACTTC
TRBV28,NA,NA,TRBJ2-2,CASSSSTDPPGAADTGELFF,TGTGCCAGCAGTTCCTCGACAGACCCTCCCGGGGCGGCAGACACCGGGGAGCTGTTTTTT
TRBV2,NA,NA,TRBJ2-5,CASTPPLKTQYF,TGTGCCAGCACCCCCCCTTTGAAGACCCAGTACTTC
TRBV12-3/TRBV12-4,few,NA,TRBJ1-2,CASSLKGSDYGYTF,TGTGCCAGCAGTTTAAAGGGGTCGGACTATGGCTACACCTTC
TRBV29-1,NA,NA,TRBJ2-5,CSVSTGGRQETQYF,TGCAGCGTGAGCACTGGAGGGAGGCAAGAGACCCAGTACTTC
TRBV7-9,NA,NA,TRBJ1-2,CASSLISVPNYGYTF,TGTGCCAGCAGCTTAATTTCCGTCCCTAACTATGGCTACACCTTC
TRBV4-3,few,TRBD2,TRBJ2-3,CAGSQDHGSGVSDTQYF,TGCGCCGGCAGCCAAGATCATGGTAGCGGGGTTTCAGATACGCAGTATTTT
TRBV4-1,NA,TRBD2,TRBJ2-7,CASSQEGREENEQYF,TGCGCCAGCAGCCAAGAAGGGAGGGAAGAAAACGAGCAGTACTTC
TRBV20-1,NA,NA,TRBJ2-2,CSARGVNTGELFF,TGCAGTGCTAGAGGGGTGAACACCGGGGAGCTGTTTTTT
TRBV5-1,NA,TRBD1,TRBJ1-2,CASSLEAGGSLVGYTF,TGCGCCAGCAGCTTGGAGGCAGGGGGCTCTTTGGTTGGCTACACCTTC
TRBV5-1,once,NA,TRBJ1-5,CASSFEGQGNQPQHF,TGCGCCAGCAGCTTTGAGGGGCAGGGCAATCAGCCCCAGCATTTT
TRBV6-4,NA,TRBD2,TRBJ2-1,CASSDSTSTEQFF,TGTGCCAGCAGTGACTCGACTAGCACTGAGCAGTTCTTC
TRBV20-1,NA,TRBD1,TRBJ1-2,CSAYPGTGIYGYTF,TGCAGTGCGTATCCCGGGACAGGGATTTATGGCTACACCTTC
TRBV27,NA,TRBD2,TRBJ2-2,CASSLLLAGGVGELFF,TGTGCCAGCAGTTTACTATTGGCGGGGGGCGTCGGGGAGCTGTTTTTT
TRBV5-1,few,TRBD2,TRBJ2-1,CASSLEVGGGNEQFF,TGCGCCAGCAGCTTGGAAGTTGGCGGGGGGAATGAGCAGTTCTTC